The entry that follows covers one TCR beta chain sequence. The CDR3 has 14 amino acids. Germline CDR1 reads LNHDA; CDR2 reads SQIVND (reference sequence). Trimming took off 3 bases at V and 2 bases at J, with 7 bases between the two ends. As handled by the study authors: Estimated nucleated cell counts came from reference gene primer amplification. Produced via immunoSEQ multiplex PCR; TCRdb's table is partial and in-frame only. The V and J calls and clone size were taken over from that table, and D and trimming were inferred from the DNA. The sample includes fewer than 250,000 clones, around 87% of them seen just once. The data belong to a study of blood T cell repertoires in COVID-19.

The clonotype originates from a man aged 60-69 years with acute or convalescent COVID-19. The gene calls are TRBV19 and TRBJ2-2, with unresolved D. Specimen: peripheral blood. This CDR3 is CASSMSSNTGELFF. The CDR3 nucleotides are TGTGCCAGTAGTATGTCCAGTAACACCGGGGAGCTGTTTTTT.